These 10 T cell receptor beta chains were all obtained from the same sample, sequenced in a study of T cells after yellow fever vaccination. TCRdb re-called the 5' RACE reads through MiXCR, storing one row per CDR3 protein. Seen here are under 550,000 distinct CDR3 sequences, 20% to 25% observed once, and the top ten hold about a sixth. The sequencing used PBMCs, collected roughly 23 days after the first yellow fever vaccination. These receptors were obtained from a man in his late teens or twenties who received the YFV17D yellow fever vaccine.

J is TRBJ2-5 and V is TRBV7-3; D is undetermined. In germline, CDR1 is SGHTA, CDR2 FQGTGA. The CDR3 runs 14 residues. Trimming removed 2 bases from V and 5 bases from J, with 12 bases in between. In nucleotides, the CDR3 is TGTGCCAGCAGCTTATTCGGTACGGTGGAGACCCAGTACTTC. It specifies CASSLFGTVETQYF.

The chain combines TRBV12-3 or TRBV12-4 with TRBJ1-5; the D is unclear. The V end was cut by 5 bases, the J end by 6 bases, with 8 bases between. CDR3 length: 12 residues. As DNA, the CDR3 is TGTGCCAGCAGTACGTGGGGTCAGCCCCAGCATTTT. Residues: CASSTWGQPQHF.

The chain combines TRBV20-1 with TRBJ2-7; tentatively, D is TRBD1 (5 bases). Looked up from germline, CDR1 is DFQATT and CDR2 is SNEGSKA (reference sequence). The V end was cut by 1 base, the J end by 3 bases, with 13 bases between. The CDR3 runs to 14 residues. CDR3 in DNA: TGCAGTGCTAGAGGCCAGCTGGGGCTCTACGAGCAGTACGTC. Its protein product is CSARGQLGLYEQYV.

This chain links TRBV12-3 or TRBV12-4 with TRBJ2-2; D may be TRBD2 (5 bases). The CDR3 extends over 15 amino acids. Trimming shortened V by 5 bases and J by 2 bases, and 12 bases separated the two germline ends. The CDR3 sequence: CASSPPSGNTGELFF. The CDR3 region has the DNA TGTGCCAGCAGTCCCCCAAGCGGAAACACCGGGGAGCTGTTTTTT.

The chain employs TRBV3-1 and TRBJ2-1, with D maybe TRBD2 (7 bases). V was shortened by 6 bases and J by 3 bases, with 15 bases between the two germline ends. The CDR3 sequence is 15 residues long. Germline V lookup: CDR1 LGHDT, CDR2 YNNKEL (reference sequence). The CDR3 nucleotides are TGTGCCAGCAGGGGGGGGCAGCTAATCTACAATGAGCAGTTCTTC. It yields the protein CASRGGQLIYNEQFF.

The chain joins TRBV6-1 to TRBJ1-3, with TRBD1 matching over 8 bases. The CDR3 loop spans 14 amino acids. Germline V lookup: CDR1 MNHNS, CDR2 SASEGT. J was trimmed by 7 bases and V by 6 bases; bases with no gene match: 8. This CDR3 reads CASRTDRDFNTIYF. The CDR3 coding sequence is TGTGCCAGCAGAACGGACAGGGACTTTAACACCATATATTTT.

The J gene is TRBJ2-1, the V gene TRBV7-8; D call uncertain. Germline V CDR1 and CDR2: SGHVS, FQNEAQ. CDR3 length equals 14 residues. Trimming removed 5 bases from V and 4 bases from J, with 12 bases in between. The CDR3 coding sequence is TGTGCCAGCAGCGAGAGTGGGCTTTACAATGAGCAGTTCTTC. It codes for CASSESGLYNEQFF. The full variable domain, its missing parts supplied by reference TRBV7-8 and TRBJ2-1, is GAGVSQSPRYKVAKRGQDVALRCDPISGHVSLFWYQQALGQGPEFLTYFQNEAQLDKSGLPSDRFFAERPEGSVSTLKIQRTQQEDSAVYLCASSESGLYNEQFFGPGTRLTVL.

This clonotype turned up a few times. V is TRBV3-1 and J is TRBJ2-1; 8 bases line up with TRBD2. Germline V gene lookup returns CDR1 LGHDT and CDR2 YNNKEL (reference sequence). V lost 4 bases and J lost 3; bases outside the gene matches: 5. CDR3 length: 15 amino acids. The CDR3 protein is CASSPWRGVYNEQFF. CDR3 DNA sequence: TGTGCCAGCAGCCCATGGCGGGGGGTCTACAATGAGCAGTTCTTC.

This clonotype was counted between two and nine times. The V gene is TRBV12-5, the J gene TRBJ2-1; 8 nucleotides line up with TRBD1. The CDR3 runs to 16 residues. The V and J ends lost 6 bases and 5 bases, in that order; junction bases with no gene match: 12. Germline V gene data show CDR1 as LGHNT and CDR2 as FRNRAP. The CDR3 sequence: CASGFLLTTGDNEQFF. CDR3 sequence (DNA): TGTGCTAGTGGCTTCCTCCTAACGACAGGGGACAATGAGCAGTTCTTC. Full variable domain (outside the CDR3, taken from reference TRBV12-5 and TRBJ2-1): DARVTQTPRHKVTEMGQEVTMRCQPILGHNTVFWYRQTMMQGLELLAYFRNRAPLDDSGMPKDRFSAEMPDATLATLKIQPSEPRDSAVYFCASGFLLTTGDNEQFFGPGTRLTVL.

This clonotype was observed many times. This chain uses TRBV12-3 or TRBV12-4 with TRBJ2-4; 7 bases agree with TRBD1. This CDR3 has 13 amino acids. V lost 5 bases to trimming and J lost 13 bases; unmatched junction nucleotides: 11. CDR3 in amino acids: CASSPGQDPPQYF. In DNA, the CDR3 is TGTGCCAGCAGTCCCGGACAGGATCCTCCCCAGTACTTC.